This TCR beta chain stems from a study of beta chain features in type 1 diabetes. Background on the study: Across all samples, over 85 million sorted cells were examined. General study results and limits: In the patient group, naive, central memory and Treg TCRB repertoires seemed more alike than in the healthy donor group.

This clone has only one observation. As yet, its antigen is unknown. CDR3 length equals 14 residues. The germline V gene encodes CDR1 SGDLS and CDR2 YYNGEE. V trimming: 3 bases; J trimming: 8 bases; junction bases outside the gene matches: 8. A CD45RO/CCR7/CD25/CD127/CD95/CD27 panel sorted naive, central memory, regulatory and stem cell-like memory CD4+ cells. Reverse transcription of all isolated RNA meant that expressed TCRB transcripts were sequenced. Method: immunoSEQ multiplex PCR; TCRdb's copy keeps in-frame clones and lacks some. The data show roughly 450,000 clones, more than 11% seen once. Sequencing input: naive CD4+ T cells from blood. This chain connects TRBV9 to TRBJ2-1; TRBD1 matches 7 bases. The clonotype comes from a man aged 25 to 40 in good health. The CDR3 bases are TGTGCCAGCAGCGCGCAGACAGGGTTTGATGAGCAGTTCTTC. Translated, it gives CASSAQTGFDEQFF.